These 8 T cell receptor beta chains originate from one sample sequenced in a study of shared clonotypes between healthy human individuals. Sequencing used immunoSEQ multiplex PCR; TCRdb keeps in-frame clones, though not all of them. This sample has over a million clones, with approximately 98% found just once. Sequencing input: naive CD4+ T cells sorted from blood. Sample subset: CD45RA+ positively selected. The receptors come from a man aged 30 to 45 in good health.

The chain recombines TRBV11-3 with TRBJ2-2; TRBD2 agrees at 8 bases. The CDR3 totals 12 residues. Germline trimming cut 5 bases from V and 7 bases from J; bases unmatched to any gene: 0. Looked up from germline, CDR1 is SGHNT and CDR2 is YENEEA. CDR3: CASSGTSGELFF. The DNA for the CDR3 is TGTGCCAGCAGCGGGACTAGCGGGGAGCTGTTTTTT. Based on the CDR3 plus reference TRBV11-3 and TRBJ2-2, the full variable domain is EAGVVQSPRYKIIEKKQPVAFWCNPISGHNTLYWYLQNLGQGPELLIRYENEEAVDDSQLPKDRFSAERLKGVDSTLKIQPAELGDSAVYLCASSGTSGELFFGEGSRLTVL.

This chain connects TRBV5-1 to TRBJ1-2; unclear D gene. The CDR3 covers 15 residues. CDR1 and CDR2 from the germline V gene are SGHRS and YFSETQ. The V gene lost 0 bases and the J gene lost 2 bases, with 11 bases spanning the gap. CDR3 sequence: CASSLETAVNYGYTF. CDR3 in DNA: TGCGCCAGCAGCTTGGAGACTGCAGTGAACTATGGCTACACCTTC. Drawing the rest from reference TRBV5-1 and TRBJ1-2, the complete variable domain is KAGVTQTPRYLIKTRGQQVTLSCSPISGHRSVSWYQQTPGQGLQFLFEYFSETQRNKGNFPGRFSGRQFSNSRSEMNVSTLELGDSALYLCASSLETAVNYGYTFGSGTRLTVV.

A remark on this clone: The identical CDR3 is also encoded by other nucleotide sequences in the sample. The CDR3 DNA is TGTGCCAGCAGCTTAGTCAGGGCGACTGAAGCTTTCTTT. The encoded protein is CASSLVRATEAFF. This sequence joins TRBV7-9 and TRBJ1-1; tentatively, D is TRBD1 (5 bases). The CDR3 spans 13 residues. V was cut by 1 base and J by 5 bases, with 8 bases left in between. Germline V CDR1 and CDR2: SEHNR, FQNEAQ (reference sequence).

This clone was observed a single time. The gene calls are TRBV5-1 and TRBJ2-3; 11 nucleotides match TRBD1. Germline CDR1 reads SGHRS; CDR2 reads YFSETQ. The V gene end was trimmed by 4 bases and the J gene end by 3 bases; junction bases not matched to a gene: 10. The CDR3 has 17 amino acids. The CDR3 region has the DNA TGCGCCAGCAGCATTGGACAGGGGGCGCTAGGGACAGATACGCAGTATTTT. It encodes CASSIGQGALGTDTQYF.

The V and J genes are TRBV5-1 and TRBJ2-3; 9 nucleotides line up with TRBD2. CDR3 size: 16 residues. V shed 2 bases and J 0 bases; nucleotides not matched to a gene: 4. Germline V gene data show CDR1 as SGHRS and CDR2 as YFSETQ. CDR3 sequence (DNA): TGCGCCAGCAGCTTTCTTAGCGGGAGTAGCACAGATACGCAGTATTTT. This sequence encodes CASSFLSGSSTDTQYF. Using reference TRBV5-1 and TRBJ2-3 for the parts outside the CDR3, the full variable domain is KAGVTQTPRYLIKTRGQQVTLSCSPISGHRSVSWYQQTPGQGLQFLFEYFSETQRNKGNFPGRFSGRQFSNSRSEMNVSTLELGDSALYLCASSFLSGSSTDTQYFGPGTRLTVL.

This clone appeared once. The CDR3 DNA reads TGTGCCAGCAGCCACCGGAACGATGAAGAGACCCAGTACTTC. This sequence encodes CASSHRNDEETQYF. This chain links TRBV11-3 with TRBJ2-5; D is uncertain. The ends were cut back, 5 bases at V and 3 bases at J, with 13 bases in the middle. Germline CDR1 and CDR2: SGHNT and YENEEA. This CDR3 is 14 amino acids long.

The chain links TRBV2 to TRBJ1-4; 8 positions agree with TRBD1. V was pared by 7 bases and J by 8 bases, with 9 bases of the junction left unmatched. This CDR3 has 14 residues. Germline V CDR1 and CDR2: SNHLY, FYNNEI. CDR3 amino acids: CASTGTGGAEKLFF. In DNA, the CDR3 is TGTGCCAGCACTGGGACAGGAGGGGCAGAAAAACTGTTTTTT.

CDR3 nucleotide sequence: TGTGCCAGCAGCCCGGACAGGGAAGAAGCTTTCTTT. Its translation is CASSPDREEAFF. This sequence joins TRBV7-9 and TRBJ1-1, with 8 bases aligning to TRBD1. The CDR3 is 12 amino acids. Trimming at V came to 5 bases and at J to 8 bases, leaving 4 bases not matched to a gene. Germline assignment: CDR1 SEHNR and CDR2 FQNEAQ (reference sequence).